This T cell receptor beta chain was identified in a study of cytomegalovirus exposure and HLA in healthy donors (dated by TCRdb to 2016 to 2017). Notes on the research overall: According to an earlier analysis of a few hundred of the donors, about 179 million T cells yielded over 100 million unique TCR beta sequences and 250 to 350 Gb of sequence data. About 320 gigabases of sequencing data and approximately 84 million unique TCR sequences were included in an early release covering under 650 HLA-typed donors. The genetic ancestry cluster associated with self-reported Caucasian donors included 81% of the 398 genotyped donors. The study aimed to test whether cataloging public T cell receptors could reveal signatures of past pathogen exposure. The study used immunosequencing to profile the T cell repertoires of 666 subjects and linked those repertoires to cytomegalovirus serostatus. A separate validation cohort of over a hundred different subjects was used in addition to the roughly 700-subject first cohort. The study combined high-throughput TCR immunosequencing, statistical association of individual TCRs with disease status, and machine learning to predict cytomegalovirus infection status. In a later analysis, previously published TCR beta repertoires from roughly 710 donors were re-analyzed and high-resolution HLA genotyping was added so that TCR occurrence patterns could be studied. Rather than drawing on any new phenotypic data, the later analysis identified candidate immune exposures from TCR beta sequences and the way those sequences occurred across donors. In an earlier analysis of 550 to 700 of the donors, high-throughput TCR beta sequencing was used to judge whether each TCR beta V gene segment behaved as functional or pseudogenic. Donor age, sex, ethnicity and CMV serostatus were compiled together with the repertoire data. Genome-wide SNP genotypes for about 60% of the 666 donors were used in a later genetic analysis, which treated that subset as a discovery cohort. All discovery cohort repertoires had been generated on a single sequencing platform. Both class I and class II loci were covered by HLA typing, at four-digit resolution. Typing coverage differed by locus: A, B, C, DRB1 and DQB1 were typed in roughly 620-630 donors, DQA1 in 522, DPA1 in 600 to 610, and DPB1 in just under 480. Roughly five DR-DQ haplotypes were treated as single units for association and clustering because of strong linkage in the cohort. Among approximately 370 genotyped donors of the cohort, an average of about 220,000 unique TCR beta nucleotide sequences was sequenced per donor, of which 15% to 20% were non-productive.

A word on this clone: What this receptor recognizes is not known. No much larger clone is present one base from it, and per-base qualities are unavailable.

The cohort comprised 710 or so healthy bone marrow donors. At the time of sampling, every cohort member was nominally healthy, though immune exposures that went unrecorded were likely present. Of the 690 or so cohort members, approximately 290 had a positive CMV serostatus and about 350 had a negative one, while no CMV serostatus was recorded for the donor. A peripheral blood sample was collected from each donor, and TCR beta sequencing was performed on peripheral blood mononuclear cells. Genomic DNA extraction from the blood cell samples was performed with the Qiagen DNeasy Blood Extraction Kit. What the authors observed across the whole study: In vitro tests confirmed that a few of the cytomegalovirus-associated TCR beta chains recognize cytomegalovirus antigens. In a later analysis, the rate of TCR association differed among HLA loci, with DRB1 alleles having the most associated TCRs and HLA-C alleles having the fewest. Correlated functional status among segregating V segments might reflect linkage disequilibrium, but an unknown experimental factor could not be ruled out. Because HLA typing was unavailable for some donors at each locus, only the typed subset was used in association tests. Because counts were too low, about 15 rarely observed V segments, including chromosome 9 orphons, were left out of the earlier analysis of about 620 of the donors. In both the original and validation cohorts, the classifier was reported to diagnose cytomegalovirus status with high specificity and sensitivity. While some public TCRs were present in many individuals, most TCR sequences turned up only very rarely across donors. A later genetic analysis associated a missense DCLRE1C variant with V-gene and J-gene trimming of TCR beta chains, and an independent cohort replicated the association. The sequencing pipeline was judged likely to have produced a cluster of highly shared sequence variants as a technical artifact. A later genetic analysis reported fewer N-insertions in productive TCRs among donors in an Asian-associated ancestry cluster than the roughly 670-donor mean. In a later analysis, most CMV-associated TCR beta chains were found to appear HLA-restricted, with HLA associations seemingly driven largely by CMV exposure. Only TCR beta chains were sequenced in this cohort, and the absence of alpha or paired-chain data limited detectable features. For the cohort, immune exposure information was limited to CMV serostatus. At a false discovery rate of 0.05, a later analysis linked 16,951 TCR beta sequences to specific HLA alleles. The authors suggested that the approach could potentially be generalized to other disease states and immunological phenotypes. In a later analysis, HLA-associated TCR beta chains were found to be more clonally expanded and to have lower generation probabilities than equally common non-associated chains. A further reported finding was that TCR beta sequences accurately predicted the HLA-A and HLA-B alleles for most subjects in the first cohort. A total of fewer than 200 TCR beta chains were listed by the study as associated with cytomegalovirus. When HLA alleles, especially DR and DQ, strongly co-occurred, TCR associations were difficult to assign to individual alleles. In an earlier analysis of some 500 of the donors, most TCR beta V segments appeared in productive rearrangements about 90% or about 30% of the time, broadly matching IMGT annotations. Several of the top co-occurrence clusters appeared to be linked to parvovirus B19, influenza, CMV and Epstein-Barr virus, according to a later analysis. Some IMGT-functional V segments, including TRBV6-2 and TRBV6-3, could not be distinguished by the 87-base-pair reads and were therefore excluded. Sequencing depth was assumed to be roughly uniform across donors in the presence/absence analyses, though that assumption may not hold.

Library construction relied on the immunoSEQ multiplex PCR assay. The multiplex PCR relied on a mix of 60 forward primers for TCR Vbeta segments and 13 reverse primers for TCR Jbeta segments. The CDR3 region of rearranged TCR beta genes was amplified from genomic DNA by a multiplex PCR assay. Amplified TCR beta libraries were sequenced as 87-base-pair reads on the Illumina HiSeq System. On the authors' methods: In a later analysis, tens of millions of unique TCR beta chains were counted across the approximately 640 repertoires, and approximately 11 million of these chains were shared by at least two donors. Raw reads were error-corrected and collapsed into unique sequences by a nearest-neighbor algorithm in which closely related sequences were merged to remove PCR and sequencing errors. V, D and J gene segments were assigned by aligning CDR3 sequences to IMGT reference sequences. For a sequence to be retained, a match of at least six nucleotides to both a V gene segment and a J gene segment was required. Rearrangements were called productive when the CDR3 lacked stop codons and stayed in frame with V and J; all others were non-productive. Following IMGT convention, CDR3 was defined as the stretch from the second conserved V-encoded cysteine to the conserved J-encoded phenylalanine. The earlier analysis of 587 of the donors excluded any sequence lacking an unambiguous match to a single V gene segment. In an earlier analysis of 587 of the donors, V segments were called functional above 56.7% productive rearrangements and were called segregating when the between-donor standard deviation exceeded 5%. A statistical classification framework was built to diagnose cytomegalovirus status from the catalog of TCR beta chain sequences. In a later analysis, V and J genes were assigned by comparing TCR nucleotide sequences against IMGT/GENE-DB human TR gene sequences. A later analysis assigned CDR3 sequences and most-parsimonious VDJ recombination scenarios with the TCRdist pipeline. In a later analysis, every TCR beta chain was defined by the combination of its CDR3 amino acid sequence and its V-gene family, and reads without a unique V-gene family were dropped. As a way to deal with suspected cross-contamination and a sequencing artifact, a later analysis dropped over 550 nucleotide sequences that were highly shared and had low generation probability. In a later analysis, a clonal expansion index for each public chain was calculated from normalized within-repertoire ranks of inferred template counts. In a later analysis, generation probabilities were computed using a VDJ recombination model fitted to out-of-frame rearrangements, and the results were checked against IGoR. In a later analysis, hypergeometric tests were used to score TCR-TCR, TCR-HLA and TCR-CMV co-occurrence, with a repertoire-size bias correction applied to TCR pairs. False discovery rates were estimated in a later analysis by permuting HLA or CMV assignments 20 times. In a later analysis, co-occurring TCRs were grouped with DBSCAN, and TCRdist sequence similarity was added when clustering was performed within HLA-allele-positive subsets. Repertoires with fewer than 30,000 or more than 120,000 public chains were left out of co-occurrence clustering, as were about five repertoires with anomalous nucleotide sharing. Imported from immuneACCESS, the table was reduced by TCRdb to in-frame sequences with V and J called. These copies leave out some clones; in studies compared against another copy, an unresolved V gene accounts for under half, and the cause of the remainder is not known. V, J and clone size are taken as reported in that table, and D and trimming were inferred from the DNA itself. In all, the sample holds 95,000 to 150,000 clones, and 77% of those were seen once. Around 3.5% of the sample lies in the top ten.

V is trimmed back by 5 bases and J by 7 bases, and the junction contains 9 bases that no gene match accounts for. CDR1 and CDR2 are read off the germline V gene as ENHRY and SYGVKD. The CDR3 holds 14 amino acids from the cysteine to the phenylalanine. The only DNA kept is the CDR3, 42 bases in frame from the first base. The sequence is built from TRBV10-3 and TRBJ2-7, with TRBD1 identical over 9 junction bases. The sample taken for sequencing was PBMCs. The TCR comes from a human donor in good health. The CDR3 protein is CAISRGTGLEEQYF. The nucleotides are TGTGCCATCAGTCGGGGGACAGGGCTAGAAGAGCAGTACTTC.